This note documents a single TCR beta chain sequence. The sample is drawn from a study of blood T cell repertoires in COVID-19. Turning to the study itself: From the United States, Italy and Spain came samples of acute and convalescent COVID-19. From T cells, B-cell-depleted T cells, or PBMCs came the material, which was cDNA or gDNA.

Authors' methods: Nucleated cell number was recorded as an estimate derived from reference gene primer amplification. Clones were sequenced by immunoSEQ multiplex PCR, and TCRdb holds only the in-frame ones, with some missing. V, J and clone size derive from that table, while D and trimming were established from the DNA sequence. The repertoire holds approximately 530,000 clones, with 85% to 90% as singletons. The germline V and J ends were trimmed by 1 base and 5 bases, with 10 bases remaining between them. CDR1 and CDR2 from the germline V gene are SGHDT and YYEEEE. This CDR3 contains 14 residues. Patients from Seattle were sampled longitudinally, starting during active infection.

This receptor was identified in a woman between 50 and 59 years old with COVID-19, enrolled during active disease. The sample consisted of peripheral blood. This chain joins TRBV5-6 and TRBJ1-5, with D tentatively TRBD1 (5 bases). DNA for the CDR3: TGTGCCAGCAGCTTGCCAGGGCCTCATCAGCCCCAGCATTTT. As protein: CASSLPGPHQPQHF. The full variable domain, rest sourced from reference TRBV5-6 and TRBJ1-5, is DAGVTQSPTHLIKTRGQQVTLRCSPKSGHDTVSWYQQALGQGPQFIFQYYEEEERQRGNFPDRFSGHQFPNYSSELNVNALLLGDSALYLCASSLPGPHQPQHFGDGTRLSIL.